The sequence of this TCR beta chain was determined in a study of blood T cell repertoires in COVID-19 (dated by TCRdb to the early 2020s). Regarding the complete study: The collaborator samples originated in the United States, Italy and Spain and spanned the acute and convalescent phases of COVID-19. The material from the prospective study consisted of cDNA or gDNA derived from T cells, B-cell-depleted T cells, or PBMCs. Deeply sampled blood TCRbeta repertoires from subjects exposed to, actively infected with, or recovered from COVID-19 were included in the dataset. The repertoires were released in a freely available public database meant as a resource for research on the immune response to SARS-CoV-2. Samples came from the ongoing ImmuneRACE study (first 160 participants) plus 1,254 subjects from 6 global collaborators. Sample metadata almost always included a de-identified subject ID, COVID-19 status, age in years and sex. Where available, HLA class I and class II types were obtained from metadata supplied by the sample provider rather than from assay-based typing. What the authors observed across the whole study: How much clinical and demographic metadata was included differed by source and by participant, and the metadata was provided uncurated.

This clone has just one count. Its specific antigen is unknown. No base quality information exists; no much larger clone differs at one position. From the germline V gene, CDR1 is MGHRA and CDR2 is YSYEKL. The CDR3 numbers 18 residues from cysteine through phenylalanine. The CDR3 DNA has 54 bases and is translated from base 1. Here V drops 1 base and J drops 4 bases, and the junction holds 14 bases not matched to any gene. TCRbeta CDR3 regions were amplified from genomic DNA using the immunoSEQ Assay, a bias-controlled multiplex PCR. The study's processing was this. The number of nucleated cells in each sample was estimated by amplification of reference gene primers within the assay. To quantify the absolute abundance of each unique TCRbeta CDR3 rearrangement, sequence reads were collapsed and filtered. For each sample, productive Simpson clonality was calculated by taking the square root of Simpson's diversity index across productive rearrangements. TCRdb's version of the immuneACCESS table is confined to in-frame rearrangements and falls short of the full clone set. An unresolved V gene accounts for under half of the shortfall where checked; the remainder is of unknown origin. Clone size and V and J calls were adopted from that table, with D and trimming inferred from the DNA. The sample table lists about 81,000 clones, roughly nine tenths of them with a count of one. 1.5% to 2% of the sample goes to the ten largest clones.

Collaborating institutions collected whole blood in K2EDTA tubes following their own protocols. For TCRbeta analysis, collaborators shipped samples as frozen whole blood, isolated PBMCs, or DNA extracted from either of those sample types. Sequencing was done on a sample of peripheral blood. The source of this sequence is a woman between 50 and 59 years old in a cohort sampled during active COVID-19. The sequence joins TRBV4-1 to TRBJ1-1; 8 central nucleotides agree with TRBD1. The CDR3 reads as follows: CASSQGSRAGGMTTEAFF. The DNA reads as follows: TGCGCCAGCAGCCAAGGAAGTAGGGCAGGGGGCATGACCACTGAAGCTTTCTTT.